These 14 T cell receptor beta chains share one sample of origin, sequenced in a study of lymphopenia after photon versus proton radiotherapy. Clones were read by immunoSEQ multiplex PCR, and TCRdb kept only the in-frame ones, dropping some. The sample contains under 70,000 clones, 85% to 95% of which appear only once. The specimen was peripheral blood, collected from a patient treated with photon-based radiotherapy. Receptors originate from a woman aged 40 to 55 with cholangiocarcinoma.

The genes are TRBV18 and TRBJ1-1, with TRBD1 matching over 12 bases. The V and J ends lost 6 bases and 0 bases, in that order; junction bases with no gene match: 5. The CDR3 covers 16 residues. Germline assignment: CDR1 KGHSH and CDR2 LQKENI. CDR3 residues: CASSAGTGGLNTEAFF. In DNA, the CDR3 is TGTGCCAGCTCTGCCGGGACAGGGGGCCTGAACACTGAAGCTTTCTTT.

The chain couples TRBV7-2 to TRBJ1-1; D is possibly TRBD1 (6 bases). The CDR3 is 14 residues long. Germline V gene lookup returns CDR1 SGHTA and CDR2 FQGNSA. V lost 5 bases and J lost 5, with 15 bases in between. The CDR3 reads CASSHRQAGTEAFF. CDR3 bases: TGTGCCAGCAGCCACCGACAGGCAGGAACTGAAGCTTTCTTT.

In nucleotides, the CDR3 is TGTGCCAGCAGCGTAGTGGGTATCCGGGAGCAGTTCTTC. Translated, it gives CASSVVGIREQFF. The chain recombines TRBV9 with TRBJ2-1; D is unclear. V was trimmed by 0 bases and J by 10 bases, leaving 11 bases between them. Germline V gene lookup returns CDR1 SGDLS and CDR2 YYNGEE. This CDR3 has 13 residues.

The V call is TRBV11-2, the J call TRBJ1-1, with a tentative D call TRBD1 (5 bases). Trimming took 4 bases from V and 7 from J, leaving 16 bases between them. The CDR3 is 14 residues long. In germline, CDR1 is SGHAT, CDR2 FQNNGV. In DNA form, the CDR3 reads TGTGCCAGCAGCTCCCAGGAATCAGGGATTGAAGCTTTCTTT. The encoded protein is CASSSQESGIEAFF.

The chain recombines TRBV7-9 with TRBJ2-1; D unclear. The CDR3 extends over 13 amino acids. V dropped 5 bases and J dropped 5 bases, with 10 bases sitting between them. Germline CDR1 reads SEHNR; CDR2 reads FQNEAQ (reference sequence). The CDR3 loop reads CASSPQSNNEQFF. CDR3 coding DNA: TGTGCCAGCAGCCCCCAGAGTAACAATGAGCAGTTCTTC.

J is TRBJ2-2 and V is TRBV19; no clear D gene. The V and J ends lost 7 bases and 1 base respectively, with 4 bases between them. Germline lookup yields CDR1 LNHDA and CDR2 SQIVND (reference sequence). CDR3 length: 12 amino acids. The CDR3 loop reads CASKRNTGELFF. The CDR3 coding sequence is TGTGCCAGTAAGCGGAACACCGGGGAGCTGTTTTTT. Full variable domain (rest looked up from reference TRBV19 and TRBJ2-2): DGGITQSPKYLFRKEGQNVTLSCEQNLNHDAMYWYRQDPGQGLRLIYYSQIVNDFQKGDIAEGYSVSREKKESFPLTVTSAQKNPTAFYLCASKRNTGELFFGEGSRLTVL.

CDR3 DNA: TGCGCCAGCAGCCAAGACCTACTTCGCCTGGAGACCCAGTACTTC. It specifies CASSQDLLRLETQYF. The genes are TRBV4-3 and TRBJ2-5; D unclear. V lost 0 bases, J lost 5 bases, and 13 bases lay in between. CDR1 is LGHNA and CDR2 is YSLEER in the germline V gene. This CDR3 is built from 15 residues.

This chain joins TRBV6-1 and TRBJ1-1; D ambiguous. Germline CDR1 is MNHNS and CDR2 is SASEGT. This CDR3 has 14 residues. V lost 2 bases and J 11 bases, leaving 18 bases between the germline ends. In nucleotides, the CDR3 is TGTGCCAGCAGTGAAAAGCGTAACCCAATCGTCGCTTTCTTT. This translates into CASSEKRNPIVAFF.

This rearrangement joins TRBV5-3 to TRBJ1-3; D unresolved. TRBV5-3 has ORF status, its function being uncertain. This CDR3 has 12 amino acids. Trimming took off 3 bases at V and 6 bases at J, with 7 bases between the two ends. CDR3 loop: CARSSSLNTIYF. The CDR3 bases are TGTGCCAGAAGCTCCTCCTTAAACACCATATATTTT.

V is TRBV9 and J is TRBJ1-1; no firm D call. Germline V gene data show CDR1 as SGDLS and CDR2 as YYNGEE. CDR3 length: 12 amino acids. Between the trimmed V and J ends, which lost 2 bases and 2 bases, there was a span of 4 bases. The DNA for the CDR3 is TGTGCCAGCAGCGTTGTAAACACTGAAGCTTTCTTT. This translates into CASSVVNTEAFF.

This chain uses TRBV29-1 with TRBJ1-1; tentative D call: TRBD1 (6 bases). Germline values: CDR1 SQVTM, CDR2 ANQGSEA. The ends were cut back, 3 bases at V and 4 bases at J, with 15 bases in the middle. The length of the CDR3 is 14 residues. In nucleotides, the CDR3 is TGCAGCGTTGATCAACAGGGTTGGGGCACTGAAGCTTTCTTT. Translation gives CSVDQQGWGTEAFF.

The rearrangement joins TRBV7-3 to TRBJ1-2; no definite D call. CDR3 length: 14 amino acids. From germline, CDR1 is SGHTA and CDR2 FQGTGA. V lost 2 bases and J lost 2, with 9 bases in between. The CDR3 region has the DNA TGTGCCAGCAGCTTAGGGCAGGCCAACTATGGCTACACCTTC. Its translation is CASSLGQANYGYTF.

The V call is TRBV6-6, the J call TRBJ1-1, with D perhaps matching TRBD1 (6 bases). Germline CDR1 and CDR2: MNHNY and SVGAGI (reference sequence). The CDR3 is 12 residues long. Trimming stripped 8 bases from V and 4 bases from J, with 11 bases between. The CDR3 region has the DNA TGTGCCAGCTTAGGGGGAGGCACTGAAGCTTTCTTT. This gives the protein CASLGGGTEAFF.

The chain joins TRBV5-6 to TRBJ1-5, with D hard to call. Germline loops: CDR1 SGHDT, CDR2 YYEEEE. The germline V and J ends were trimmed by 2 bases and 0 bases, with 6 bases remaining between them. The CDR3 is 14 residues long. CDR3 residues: CASSFLDSNQPQHF. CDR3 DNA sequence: TGTGCCAGCAGCTTTTTAGATAGCAATCAGCCCCAGCATTTT.